Listed below are T cell receptor beta chains from one sample, sequenced in a study of blood T cell repertoires in COVID-19. Profiled with immunoSEQ multiplex PCR; TCRdb holds only in-frame clones, not every one. The top ten hold 1.9% of the sample, which has 200,000 to 250,000 clones, about nine tenths seen once. The sample taken for sequencing was PBMCs or T cells enriched from blood (not recorded which). The source of these receptors is a woman aged 18 to 35 who had recovered from COVID-19. The CDR3 runs from the conserved cysteine through the conserved F or W. The order of the fields is V gene, clone size, J gene, D gene, CDR3 protein, CDR3 DNA. A D gene is named only where the DNA matches it firmly. The listing skips clone size in some rows; elsewhere it reads once, few, many or a size class.

TRBV6-5,.,TRBJ1-1,.,CASRGGYAEAFF,TGTGCCAGCAGGGGGGGGTACGCTGAAGCTTTCTTT
TRBV28,.,TRBJ1-2,TRBD1,CASSRGQANYGYTF,TGTGCCAGCAGTCGGGGACAGGCCAACTATGGCTACACCTTC
TRBV12-5,.,TRBJ1-1,.,CASGLNRNTEAFF,TGTGCTAGTGGCTTAAACAGGAACACTGAAGCTTTCTTT
TRBV4-2,.,TRBJ1-2,.,CASSQGVDSSNYGYTF,TGTGCCAGCAGCCAAGGTGTGGACAGTTCTAACTATGGCTACACCTTC
TRBV7-2,.,TRBJ2-1,TRBD2,CASSSTSGDYNEQFF,TGTGCCAGCAGCTCGACTAGCGGGGACTACAATGAGCAGTTCTTC
TRBV9,.,TRBJ1-2,.,CASSVVTGDNYGYTF,TGTGCCAGCAGCGTAGTAACAGGCGATAACTATGGCTACACCTTC
TRBV5-1,few,TRBJ1-2,.,CASSLDSNYGYTF,TGCGCCAGCAGCTTAGACAGTAACTATGGCTACACCTTC
TRBV7-2,.,TRBJ1-1,.,CASSRPRDSSGDTEAFF,TGTGCCAGCAGCCGGCCCCGGGACTCCTCCGGGGACACTGAAGCTTTCTTT
TRBV5-1,.,TRBJ2-2,.,CASSASTGGDTGELFF,TGCGCCAGCAGCGCGAGTACAGGGGGGGACACCGGGGAGCTGTTTTTT
TRBV9,.,TRBJ2-3,.,CASSLAARATTDTQYF,TGTGCCAGCAGCTTAGCGGCTAGAGCCACCACAGATACGCAGTATTTT
TRBV9,.,TRBJ2-5,TRBD1,CASSGGTGQETQYF,TGTGCCAGCAGCGGGGGGACAGGACAAGAGACCCAGTACTTC
TRBV19,.,TRBJ1-2,.,CASSTGLIYGYTF,TGTGCCAGTAGCACGGGTCTAATCTATGGCTACACCTTC
TRBV9,.,TRBJ2-3,.,CASSVGGRGGTDTQYF,TGTGCCAGCAGCGTAGGTGGCAGGGGGGGCACAGATACGCAGTATTTT
TRBV27,.,TRBJ1-2,TRBD1,CASSLWPGGDGYTF,TGTGCCAGCAGTTTATGGCCAGGGGGCGACGGCTACACCTTC
TRBV11-2,.,TRBJ1-2,.,CASSTRTAFYGYTF,TGTGCCAGCAGCACTCGGACAGCCTTCTATGGCTACACCTTC
TRBV10-3,.,TRBJ2-2,TRBD1,CAIRDLRTGGGELFF,TGTGCCATCAGAGACCTCCGGACAGGGGGCGGGGAGCTGTTTTTT
TRBV18,.,TRBJ2-7,TRBD1,CASSPPGRGRWEQYF,TGTGCCAGCTCACCACCGGGAAGGGGGCGTTGGGAGCAGTACTTC
TRBV5-1,.,TRBJ1-2,.,CASSSRGGYGYTF,TGCGCCAGCAGCTCAAGGGGCGGCTATGGCTACACCTTC
TRBV5-1,.,TRBJ1-1,TRBD1,CASSLGGTGNTEAFF,TGCGCCAGCAGCTTGGGTGGGACAGGGAACACTGAAGCTTTCTTT
TRBV3-1/TRBV3-2,.,TRBJ1-6,.,CASSQVIGSDLYNSPLHF,TGTGCCAGCAGCCAAGTTATAGGGAGCGATCTCTATAATTCACCCCTCCACTTT
TRBV12-3/TRBV12-4,.,TRBJ2-2,TRBD2,CASLAGGIGELFF,TGTGCCAGCCTAGCGGGGGGAATCGGGGAGCTGTTTTTT
TRBV6-1,.,TRBJ1-5,.,CASSDRGYSNQPQHF,TGTGCCAGCAGTGACAGGGGCTATAGCAATCAGCCCCAGCATTTT
TRBV5-1,.,TRBJ1-2,TRBD1,CASSLGTGSVLHGYTF,TGCGCCAGCAGCTTGGGGACAGGGTCGGTTTTACATGGCTACACCTTC
TRBV4-1,.,TRBJ1-3,TRBD1,CASSQEGQLTGNTIYF,TGCGCCAGCAGCCAAGAGGGACAGCTAACTGGAAACACCATATATTTT
TRBV2,.,TRBJ1-4,TRBD1,CASSFRGLNEKLFF,TGTGCCAGCAGCTTCAGGGGGCTAAATGAAAAACTGTTTTTT
TRBV6-6,once,TRBJ1-2,.,CASSYPPIGAWGYTF,TGTGCCAGCAGTTACCCCCCGATTGGAGCCTGGGGCTACACCTTC
TRBV3-1/TRBV3-2,.,TRBJ1-1,.,CASSQGKREAFF,TGTGCCAGCAGCCAAGGGAAGAGGGAAGCTTTCTTT
TRBV7-3,.,TRBJ2-3,.,CASSLRGSDTQYF,TGTGCCAGCAGCCTCCGCGGGTCAGATACGCAGTATTTT
TRBV10-3,.,TRBJ1-6,TRBD1,CAIRGAGGAGSPLHF,TGTGCCATCAGGGGAGCAGGGGGCGCAGGATCACCCCTCCACTTT
TRBV28,.,TRBJ1-2,.,CASSLPRGQQNYGYTF,TGTGCCAGCAGTTTACCGAGAGGACAGCAGAACTATGGCTACACCTTC
TRBV5-6,.,TRBJ2-1,TRBD2,CASSSAGVEQFF,TGTGCCAGCAGCAGCGCGGGGGTTGAGCAGTTCTTC
TRBV15,.,TRBJ2-3,.,CATSRERGSDTQYF,TGTGCCACCAGCAGAGAAAGGGGCTCAGATACGCAGTATTTT
TRBV12-3/TRBV12-4,.,TRBJ1-6,.,CASSLGGVSPLHF,TGTGCCAGCAGTTTAGGTGGAGTTTCACCCCTCCACTTT
TRBV27,.,TRBJ1-5,.,CASSLKGGDQPQHF,TGTGCCAGCAGTTTGAAGGGAGGGGATCAGCCCCAGCATTTT
TRBV3-1/TRBV3-2,.,TRBJ2-3,TRBD1,CASSQGTGTTDTQYF,TGTGCCAGCAGCCAAGGGACAGGAACCACAGATACGCAGTATTTT
TRBV9,.,TRBJ1-1,.,CASSGDRDTEAFF,TGTGCCAGCAGCGGAGACAGAGACACTGAAGCTTTCTTT
TRBV18,.,TRBJ1-4,.,CASSPRTATNEKLFF,TGTGCCAGCTCACCTCGGACAGCAACTAATGAAAAACTGTTTTTT
TRBV7-9,few,TRBJ1-5,.,CASSSTHTSQPQHF,TGTGCCAGCAGCTCAACACATACGTCTCAGCCCCAGCATTTT
TRBV28,.,TRBJ1-5,TRBD1,CASSSSGGRRF,TGTGCCAGCAGTTCTTCAGGGGGCCGCCGGTTT
TRBV7-9,.,TRBJ1-1,.,CASSFPGMNTEAFF,TGTGCCAGCAGCTTCCCAGGTATGAACACTGAAGCTTTCTTT
TRBV18,.,TRBJ1-5,.,CASSPSNSQPQHF,TGTGCCAGCTCACCGTCGAACAGTCAGCCCCAGCATTTT
TRBV20-1,.,TRBJ1-4,.,CSGGREEKLFF,TGCAGTGGGGGCAGGGAAGAAAAACTGTTTTTT
TRBV5-8,.,TRBJ1-5,.,CASSPRQTNQPQHF,TGTGCCAGCAGCCCTAGACAGACCAATCAGCCCCAGCATTTT
TRBV11-3,.,TRBJ1-1,TRBD1,CASSFRQGRNTEAFF,TGTGCCAGCAGCTTTCGACAGGGGCGTAACACTGAAGCTTTCTTT
TRBV21-1,.,TRBJ1-3,.,CASSKEKGLGSGNTIYF,TGTGCCAGCAGCAAAGAAAAGGGACTCGGGTCTGGAAACACCATATATTTT
TRBV27,.,TRBJ2-5,.,CASSSNRQNQETQYF,TGTGCCAGCAGTTCCAACCGACAGAACCAAGAGACCCAGTACTTC
TRBV18,.,TRBJ2-1,.,CASSPPRLTTYNEQFF,TGTGCCAGCTCACCACCCCGTCTCACAACCTACAATGAGCAGTTCTTC
TRBV7-2,.,TRBJ2-2,.,CALRGSANTGELFF,TGTGCCCTGAGAGGTAGCGCGAACACCGGGGAGCTGTTTTTT
TRBV9,.,TRBJ2-1,TRBD2,CASSPNPVGTSGNEQFF,TGTGCCAGCAGCCCCAACCCAGTGGGAACTAGCGGAAATGAGCAGTTCTTC
TRBV19,.,TRBJ1-5,TRBD1,CASNTPGTGHQPQHF,TGTGCCAGTAATACGCCGGGGACAGGTCATCAGCCCCAGCATTTT
TRBV7-9,.,TRBJ2-1,.,CASSLRDRYNEQFF,TGTGCCAGCAGCTTACGCGACAGATACAATGAGCAGTTCTTC
TRBV5-1,.,TRBJ1-6,.,CASSSGTNSPLHF,TGCGCCAGCAGCTCCGGGACAAATTCACCCCTCCACTTT
TRBV14,.,TRBJ1-2,.,CASSQRVGALGGYTF,TGTGCCAGCAGCCAACGAGTAGGGGCGCTAGGTGGCTACACCTTC
TRBV24-1,.,TRBJ2-1,.,CATSDAAGYNEQFF,TGTGCCACCAGTGATGCCGCAGGGTACAATGAGCAGTTCTTC
TRBV9,.,TRBJ1-2,.,CASSVGAGPPYGYTF,TGTGCCAGCAGCGTAGGGGCAGGGCCCCCCTATGGCTACACCTTC
TRBV3-1/TRBV3-2,once,TRBJ2-2,TRBD2,CASSQEPTSGGGAGELFF,TGTGCCAGCAGCCAAGAGCCTACTAGCGGCGGGGGTGCCGGGGAGCTGTTTTTT